This T cell receptor beta chain derives from a study of cytomegalovirus exposure and HLA in healthy donors. General study results and limits: Later analysis placed DRB1 highest and HLA-C lowest in TCR association rates, which differed by HLA locus.

Concerning this clone itself: Its antigen remains unidentified.

Primers included in the PCR were 60 Vbeta and 13 Jbeta primers. Measured with immunoSEQ multiplex PCR; TCRdb has only the in-frame clones, and not every one. The table has 150,000 to 200,000 clones, approximately 80% seen once. Deletions cut 6 bases from V and 0 bases from J, with 15 bases between. The CDR3 spans 15 residues. In germline, CDR1 is SNHLY, CDR2 FYNNEI. The chain combines TRBV2 with TRBJ2-7; D is possibly TRBD1 (5 bases). The TCR sequence derives from a woman aged 50 to 65 in good health and CMV-seronegative. The sequenced material came from PBMCs. CDR3 region: CASSRQLQNSYEQYF. For the CDR3, the DNA is TGTGCCAGCAGCCGACAGCTGCAGAACTCCTACGAGCAGTACTTC. The full variable domain, with the rest looked up from reference TRBV2 and TRBJ2-7, is EPEVTQTPSHQVTQMGQEVILRCVPISNHLYFYWYRQILGQKVEFLVSFYNNEISEKSEIFDDQFSVERPDGSNFTLKIRSTKLEDSAMYFCASSRQLQNSYEQYFGPGTRLTVT.